The clone carrying this T cell receptor beta chain has ten or more counts. Every individual TCR cDNA molecule carried its own unique molecular identifier, which allowed correction of PCR and sequencing errors. One entry per CDR3 protein results from TCRdb running MiXCR on the 5' RACE reads. The sample lists 60,000 to 85,000 distinct CDR3 sequences; less than 9.5% were seen once. Per germline, CDR1 MGHDK and CDR2 SYGVNS. The trim removed 3 bases at V and 0 bases at J, leaving 2 bases unmatched. The CDR3 contains 14 residues. The data originate from a study of spatial heterogeneity in lung cancer. The time point denotes: blood at routine non-recurrence follow-up after resection. From tumor, nontumor lung or frozen PBMC, whole RNA was taken unsorted for sequencing.

The sample was PBMCs, taken at follow-up. The chain combines TRBV25-1 with TRBJ2-7; 7 positions match TRBD2. This TCR derives from a female donor with early-stage non-small cell lung cancer. CDR3 loop: CASSDPSGSYEQYF. In DNA form, the CDR3 reads TGTGCCAGCAGTGACCCTAGCGGCTCCTACGAGCAGTACTTC.